This T cell receptor beta chain comes out of a study of cytomegalovirus exposure and HLA in healthy donors. Germline CDR1 reads LNHDA; CDR2 reads SQIVND (reference sequence). V dropped 1 base and J dropped 6 bases, with 10 bases sitting between them. The length of the CDR3 is 13 residues. Clones were sequenced by immunoSEQ multiplex PCR, and TCRdb holds only the in-frame ones, with some missing. The sample carries about 180,000 clones, about 89% recorded once. V is TRBV19 and J is TRBJ2-7; D may be TRBD1 (6 bases). The sequence was collected from a man between 18 and 29 years old in good health and CMV-seropositive. Sequencing was performed on PBMCs. CDR3 DNA sequence: TGTGCCAGTAGTATAGTTCCAGGGGCCGAGCAGTACTTC. It specifies CASSIVPGAEQYF.